The sequence of this TCR beta chain was determined in a study of early T cells in non-severe SARS-CoV-2 infection. Study-level background: It was bulk RNA from unsorted whole blood that was sequenced, and the chains were unpaired. Study conclusions and caveats: VDJdb matching, biased toward anti-spike CD8 responses, missed private and CD4 specificities.

Comments on this clonotype: No antigen is known for it.

Unique molecular identifiers were affixed to single, distinct cDNA molecules. MiXCR, run by TCRdb on the 5' RACE reads, gives a single entry per CDR3 protein. The repertoire holds around 89,000 distinct CDR3 sequences, with under 15% as singletons. Germline V gene sequence: CDR1 MGHDK, CDR2 SYGVNS. This CDR3 is 14 amino acids long. V lost 6 bases and J lost 1; bases outside the gene matches: 5. This sequence originates from an adult who was a healthcare worker with PCR-confirmed SARS-CoV-2 infection or an uninfected control (not recorded which). The chain carries TRBV25-1 and TRBJ1-1; the match to TRBD1 covers 7 bases. The sequenced material came from whole blood. Here the CDR3 DNA reads TGTGCCAGCAGCCAGACAGGGTCGAACACTGAAGCTTTCTTT. It is translated as CASSQTGSNTEAFF.